Listed below are T cell receptor beta chains from one sample, sequenced in a study of T-cell reconstitution after alpha-beta-depleted transplantation in children. TCRdb re-analysed the PCR reads in MiXCR, keeping a single row per CDR3 protein. Of almost 600,000 distinct CDR3 sequences detected, roughly 30% appear once; the ten largest clones hold less than 40%. The material sequenced was PBMCs, taken before TCRalphabeta/CD19-depleted stem cell transplant. The source of these receptors is a boy in the first two years of life with Wiskott-Aldrich syndrome, due to receive a stem cell transplant. Both conserved end residues are part of each CDR3. D genes are given only for firm matches. The listing skips clone size in some rows; elsewhere it reads once, few, many or a size class.

few,TRBV18,.,TRBJ1-4,CATSPDATNEKLFF,TGTGCCACCTCCCCGGATGCAACTAATGAAAAACTGTTTTTT
few,TRBV20-1,TRBD2,TRBJ2-1,CSARGTTEGFF,TGCAGTGCTAGGGGGACTACCGAAGGGTTCTTC
few,TRBV7-2,TRBD2,TRBJ2-7,CASSPSGASSYEQYF,TGTGCCAGCAGCCCAAGCGGGGCAAGCTCCTACGAGCAGTACTTC
few,TRBV3-1,.,TRBJ2-5,CATKNGVIGTQYF,TGTGCCACCAAAAACGGGGTCATCGGAACCCAGTACTTC
few,TRBV20-1,.,TRBJ1-3,CSARDRFGGNTIYF,TGCAGTGCTAGAGACCGTTTCGGGGGGAACACCATATATTTT
few,TRBV20-1,TRBD1,TRBJ1-5,CSASNRGSPSSQHF,TGCAGTGCCTCAAACAGGGGCAGCCCCAGCTCCCAGCATTTT
few,TRBV5-1,.,TRBJ1-4,CASSSGTAGEKLFF,TGCGCCAGCAGCTCCGGGACGGCTGGAGAAAAACTGTTTTTT
.,TRBV7-6,TRBD1,TRBJ2-7,CASSLAPGQGIEQYF,TGTGCCAGCAGCTTAGCGCCGGGACAGGGGATTGAGCAGTACTTC
.,TRBV12-3/TRBV12-4,TRBD1,TRBJ2-2,CASRQGAAGELFF,TGTGCCAGCAGGCAGGGGGCGGCCGGGGAGCTGTTTTTT
few,TRBV5-1,.,TRBJ2-5,CASSPDGSWETQYF,TGCGCCAGCAGCCCGGACGGTTCCTGGGAGACCCAGTACTTC
.,TRBV30,.,TRBJ1-5,CAWSDPNQPQHF,TGTGCCTGGAGTGACCCTAATCAGCCCCAGCATTTT
.,TRBV15,.,TRBJ2-5,CATSRVQRSPRETQYF,TGTGCCACCAGCAGAGTTCAGCGGAGTCCCCGAGAGACCCAGTACTTC
few,TRBV10-3,.,TRBJ2-5,CAISQGWETQYF,TGTGCCATATCACAGGGATGGGAGACCCAGTACTTC
.,TRBV4-1,.,TRBJ2-3,CASTGSPGTDTQYF,TGCGCCAGCACAGGGAGTCCGGGCACAGATACGCAGTATTTT
.,TRBV24-1,.,TRBJ1-5,CATSDAGQNQPQHF,TGTGCCACCAGTGACGCCGGACAGAATCAGCCCCAGCATTTT
once,TRBV2,.,TRBJ1-5,CASSEAHRERYQPQHF,TGTGCCAGCAGTGAAGCGCACCGCGAGCGCTATCAGCCCCAGCATTTT
.,TRBV9,TRBD1,TRBJ1-6,CASSVTGGNSPLHF,TGTGCCAGCAGCGTAACAGGGGGAAATTCACCCCTCCACTTT
.,TRBV5-1,.,TRBJ2-2,CASSLWAGSNTGELFF,TGCGCCAGCAGCTTGTGGGCAGGGTCGAACACCGGGGAGCTGTTTTTT
few,TRBV5-1,TRBD2,TRBJ2-1,CASSLAAGRAHNEQFF,TGCGCCAGCAGCTTGGCCGCTGGGAGGGCCCACAATGAGCAGTTCTTC
few,TRBV12-3/TRBV12-4,TRBD2,TRBJ2-1,CASSLGSGRANEQFF,TGTGCCAGCAGTTTGGGTAGCGGGAGGGCTAATGAGCAGTTCTTC
few,TRBV5-5,.,TRBJ2-7,CASSQSGSQGYEQYF,TGTGCCAGCAGCCAATCGGGCAGTCAGGGCTACGAGCAGTACTTC
.,TRBV20-1,.,TRBJ2-1,CSARPISLKRGEQFF,TGCAGTGCCCGTCCGATCTCTCTAAAACGGGGTGAGCAGTTCTTC
.,TRBV7-9,.,TRBJ2-3,CASSRMTATDTQYF,TGTGCCAGCAGTCGTATGACAGCCACAGATACGCAGTATTTT
.,TRBV3-1,.,TRBJ2-7,CASSHSGSSYEQYF,TGTGCCAGCAGCCACTCTGGCAGCTCCTACGAGCAGTACTTC
.,TRBV11-2,TRBD2,TRBJ2-7,CASSPFGGGFGDEQYF,TGTGCCAGCAGCCCCTTTGGGGGAGGGTTTGGGGACGAGCAGTACTTC
few,TRBV5-1,TRBD1,TRBJ2-3,CASSGDQGADTQYF,TGCGCCAGCAGCGGAGATCAGGGGGCAGATACGCAGTATTTT
.,TRBV5-1,.,TRBJ2-1,CASSSFGTGDLYNEQFF,TGCGCCAGCAGCTCGTTCGGGACCGGGGACCTCTACAATGAGCAGTTCTTC
.,TRBV11-2,.,TRBJ2-3,CATRQTTDTQYF,TGTGCTACCAGGCAGACGACAGATACGCAGTATTTT
few,TRBV20-1,.,TRBJ2-7,CSAGGLETYEQYF,TGCAGTGCTGGCGGTCTAGAAACCTACGAGCAGTACTTC
.,TRBV4-2,TRBD2,TRBJ2-2,CASSQLAGGANTGELFF,TGTGCCAGCAGCCAACTAGCGGGAGGGGCGAACACCGGGGAGCTGTTTTTT
.,TRBV5-1,.,TRBJ2-1,CASSLDVVGEEQFF,TGCGCCAGCAGCTTGGATGTGGTGGGGGAGGAGCAGTTCTTC
.,TRBV29-1,.,TRBJ2-7,CSVETFGGSYEQYF,TGCAGCGTTGAAACTTTTGGGGGCTCCTACGAGCAGTACTTC
.,TRBV5-5,TRBD2,TRBJ2-3,CASSLQRDTDTQYF,TGTGCCAGCAGCTTGCAGCGGGACACAGATACGCAGTATTTT
few,TRBV28,.,TRBJ1-4,CASNNLGTKNEKLFF,TGTGCCAGCAACAACCTCGGGACAAAGAATGAAAAACTGTTTTTT
.,TRBV20-1,TRBD2,TRBJ2-1,CSALAGIYNEQFF,TGCAGTGCCTTAGCGGGGATCTACAATGAGCAGTTCTTC
few,TRBV29-1,.,TRBJ2-3,CSVLAASDTQYF,TGCAGCGTCCTCGCCGCATCAGATACGCAGTATTTT
few,TRBV7-2,TRBD2,TRBJ2-1,CASSPWTSGRFRNEQFF,TGTGCCAGCAGCCCATGGACTAGCGGGAGATTCCGAAATGAGCAGTTCTTC
.,TRBV12-3/TRBV12-4,TRBD2,TRBJ2-7,CASSSPFALRESYEQYF,TGTGCCAGCAGTTCCCCCTTCGCGCTGCGGGAGTCCTACGAGCAGTACTTC
.,TRBV4-2,.,TRBJ1-1,CASSLDGRKNTEAFF,TGTGCCAGCAGCCTCGACGGACGCAAGAACACTGAAGCTTTCTTT
once,TRBV29-1,TRBD2,TRBJ2-5,CSVETGLAGLGETQYF,TGCAGCGTTGAGACGGGACTAGCGGGATTGGGTGAGACCCAGTACTTC
.,TRBV28,TRBD2,TRBJ2-7,CASNNGAGANEQYF,TGTGCCAGCAACAACGGAGCGGGAGCTAACGAGCAGTACTTC
.,TRBV6-1,TRBD2,TRBJ2-2,CASSSALAGINTGELFF,TGTGCCAGCAGCTCCGCCCTAGCGGGAATCAACACCGGGGAGCTGTTTTTT
.,TRBV5-1,TRBD2,TRBJ2-2,CASSLRGGMAGELFF,TGCGCCAGCAGCTTGCGCGGGGGAATGGCCGGGGAGCTGTTTTTT
.,TRBV12-3/TRBV12-4,TRBD1,TRBJ2-3,CASSLGTGGVTDTQYF,TGTGCCAGCAGTTTGGGGACAGGGGGTGTCACAGATACGCAGTATTTT
.,TRBV10-3,TRBD1,TRBJ2-7,CASALGTGNPYEQYF,TGTGCCTCAGCCCTGGGGACAGGGAATCCCTACGAGCAGTACTTC
.,TRBV7-9,.,TRBJ1-1,CASSFTRNTEAFF,TGTGCCAGCAGTTTCACACGAAACACTGAAGCTTTCTTT
.,TRBV7-2,TRBD1,TRBJ1-5,CASSTRGQGGQPQHF,TGTGCCAGCAGCACTCGAGGACAGGGTGGTCAGCCCCAGCATTTT
.,TRBV5-1,.,TRBJ2-7,CASSSPGTLGSYYEQYF,TGCGCCAGCAGCTCTCCGGGGACTCTTGGCTCCTACTACGAGCAGTACTTC
.,TRBV4-2,.,TRBJ2-7,CASSQGQRQYF,TGTGCCAGCAGCCAAGGGCAGCGCCAGTACTTC
many,TRBV5-6,.,TRBJ2-1,CASSVEPNEQFF,TGTGCCAGCAGCGTCGAACCCAATGAGCAGTTCTTC
few,TRBV9,.,TRBJ2-7,CASSVEVGYEQYF,TGTGCCAGCAGCGTAGAGGTTGGCTACGAGCAGTACTTC
.,TRBV19,.,TRBJ2-3,CASSTSNTQYF,TGTGCCAGTAGCACAAGTAATACGCAGTATTTT
many,TRBV7-6,.,TRBJ2-1,CASSLAGTYNEQFF,TGTGCCAGCAGCTTAGCCGGAACCTACAATGAGCAGTTCTTC
few,TRBV21-1,.,TRBJ2-2,CASSKEKWGLNTGELFF,TGTGCCAGCAGCAAAGAAAAATGGGGGCTGAACACCGGGGAGCTGTTTTTT
.,TRBV5-1,TRBD1,TRBJ2-7,CASSLEGQGGGEQYF,TGCGCCAGCAGCTTGGAGGGACAGGGAGGAGGCGAGCAGTACTTC
few,TRBV27,.,TRBJ2-7,CASSLQPGADYEQYF,TGTGCCAGCAGCTTACAGCCGGGGGCGGACTACGAGCAGTACTTC
.,TRBV7-7,.,TRBJ2-2,CASSLSGVGAGELFF,TGTGCCAGCAGCTTATCGGGGGTCGGCGCCGGGGAGCTGTTTTTT
many,TRBV5-1,.,TRBJ2-1,CASSLRGNREDNEQFF,TGCGCCAGCAGCTTAAGGGGGAACAGGGAGGACAATGAGCAGTTCTTC
.,TRBV5-6,TRBD1,TRBJ2-5,CASSPTGGELETQYF,TGTGCCAGCAGCCCTACAGGGGGCGAGCTAGAGACCCAGTACTTC